The entry below describes one TCR beta chain. Many counts were recorded for this clonotype. Its antigen is not yet known. No qualities accompany the bases; no much larger clone lies one base away. The data are from a study of human T cells and chemical hapten exposure listed by TCRdb under 2021. Looking at the study overall: For sensitization, 2% DPC in acetone was applied to a 2 cm by 2 cm area of upper inner arm skin. This study followed changes in the peripheral blood TCR repertoire in vivo during primary and secondary sensitization of alopecia patients to the hapten diphenylcyclopropenone (DPC). Roughly 30 alopecia patients provided blood for TCR sequencing at one to four time points (pre-sensitization, 2, 6 and 24 weeks). Throughout the roughly 25-week study period, patients were also given weekly therapeutic DPC doses on the scalp. Patch tests used Finn chambers with 0.01% DPC on the upper back, scored after 6 days by International Contact Dermatitis Research Group standards. Blood samples were taken from patients before sensitization (week 0) and then at 2, 6 and about 24 weeks after DPC sensitization. Most of the patients in the cohort were female, and the cohort covered alopecia areata with under or over 50% scalp involvement, alopecia totalis and alopecia universalis. The libraries were sequenced as a pool, and the TCR yield per sample differed mostly because of small variations in library volumes within the pool. Summary of the overall study and its limitations: After repeated subsampling, changes were observed in the strength of the expansion versus patch-test correlation and in the threshold at which the correlation became significant. No change with DPC sensitization was found in the number of TCRs above 1 in 1000 frequency, and no evidence of global repertoire structure alterations was found. A positive correlation was found between the number of PT1 expanded TCRs and patch test score, with significance reached at thresholds 8, 16 and 32 but not 4. Alopecia, a presumed autoimmune disease, was present in all patients, so the immune response of the patients might differ from that of healthy individuals. Expanded TCRs formed significantly more large CDR3 similarity clusters than pre-sensitization or healthy control sets, consistent with antigen-driven responses.

Library generation was performed with RACE. Sequencing took place on a NextSeq 500. Library preparation attached unique molecular identifiers to individual cDNA molecules for quantitative, reproducible TCR counting. For every blood RNA sample, sequencing covered both the TCR alpha and TCR beta chains. The original methods were these. A median of roughly 98,000 TCRs per sample was observed, with a range of about 23,224 to 700,000. V, J and CDR3 annotation of the TCR reads was performed with the Decombinator software suite. Every sample was subsampled to the same number of TCRs (28,000) for the PS versus PT1 abundance plots. TCRs were defined as expanded if absent before sensitization and observed at least eight times at the 2-week time point. TCRdb reran the public reads through fastp at Q25 and MiXCR, keeping productive beta chains. Rows with one shared CDR3 protein collapse into an entry with the most common genes and DNA. The V and J calls and clone size are TCRdb's, not the authors'. This sample gives approximately 400,000 distinct CDR3 sequences in total; 5.1% of them show up just once. The biggest ten clones account for 2.5% to 3% of the sample.

According to the study, the label for this sample's time point signals: pre-sensitization, week 0. Sample treatment or condition, as interpreted from the label and publication: therapeutic diphenylcyclopropenone sensitization with weekly scalp DPC. At each patch-test visit, blood was drawn before the patch test was applied. Eligible patients were aged 18 to 70, diagnosed with alopecia, deemed suitable for DPC therapy, and excluded if pregnant. Unfractionated whole blood was collected in Tempus Blood RNA tubes, and total RNA was extracted from that blood. Reading the germline V gene gives CDR1 SNHLY and CDR2 FYNNEI. V and J are trimmed by 5 bases and 4 bases, and the gene matches miss 11 bases of the junction. Including the terminal cysteine and phenylalanine, the CDR3 comprises 16 residues. Kept here is only the CDR3 DNA, which spans 48 bases and is read in frame from base 1.

The source material was whole blood, sampled in connection with sensitization to the hapten diphenylcyclopropenone (DPC). In this chain, TRBV2 is recombined with TRBJ2-1, and TRBD2 aligns with 7 junction nucleotides. The receptor comes from a woman in her forties or fifties with alopecia areata. Some clones in this sample may be carry-over from other donors' samples. The DNA sequence is given as TGTGCCAGCAGTCCCCCGGCTAGCGGAGGGTACAATGAGCAGTTCTTC. It specifies CASSPPASGGYNEQFF. The variable domain in full, with residues beyond the CDR3 obtained from the reference TRBV2 and TRBJ2-1 genes, is EPEVTQTPSHQVTQMGQEVILRCVPISNHLYFYWYRQILGQKVEFLVSFYNNEISEKSEIFDDQFSVERPDGSNFTLKIRSTKLEDSAMYFCASSPPASGGYNEQFFGPGTRLTVL.